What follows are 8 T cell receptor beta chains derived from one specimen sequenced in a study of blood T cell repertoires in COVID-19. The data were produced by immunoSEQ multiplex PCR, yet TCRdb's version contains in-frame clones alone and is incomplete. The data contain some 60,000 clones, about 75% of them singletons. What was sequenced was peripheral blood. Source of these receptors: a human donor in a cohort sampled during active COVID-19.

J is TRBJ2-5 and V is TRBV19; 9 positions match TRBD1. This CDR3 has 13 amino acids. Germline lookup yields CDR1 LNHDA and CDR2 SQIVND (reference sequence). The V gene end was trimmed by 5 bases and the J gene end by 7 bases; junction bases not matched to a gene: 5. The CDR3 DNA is TGTGCCAGTAGTCGACAGGGGGGCAGGACCCAGTACTTC. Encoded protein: CASSRQGGRTQYF.

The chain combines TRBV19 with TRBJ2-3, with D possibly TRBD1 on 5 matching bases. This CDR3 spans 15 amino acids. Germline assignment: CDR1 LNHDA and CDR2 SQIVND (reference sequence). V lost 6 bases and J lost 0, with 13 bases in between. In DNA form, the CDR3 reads TGTGCCAGTAGGCCGCAGGGCCAGAGCACAGATACGCAGTATTTT. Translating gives CASRPQGQSTDTQYF.

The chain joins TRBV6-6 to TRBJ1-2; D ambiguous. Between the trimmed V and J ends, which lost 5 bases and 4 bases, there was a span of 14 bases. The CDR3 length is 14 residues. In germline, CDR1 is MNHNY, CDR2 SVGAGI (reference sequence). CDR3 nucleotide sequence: TGTGCCAGCAGTCTTAGCGGTCCCGGCTATGGCTACACCTTC. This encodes CASSLSGPGYGYTF.

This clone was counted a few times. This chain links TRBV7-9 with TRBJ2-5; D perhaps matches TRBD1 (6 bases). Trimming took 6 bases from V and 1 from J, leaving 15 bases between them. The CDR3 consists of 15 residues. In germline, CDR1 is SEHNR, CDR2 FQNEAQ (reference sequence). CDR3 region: CASSFGGEFQETQYF. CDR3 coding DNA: TGTGCCAGCAGTTTTGGGGGCGAATTCCAAGAGACCCAGTACTTC.

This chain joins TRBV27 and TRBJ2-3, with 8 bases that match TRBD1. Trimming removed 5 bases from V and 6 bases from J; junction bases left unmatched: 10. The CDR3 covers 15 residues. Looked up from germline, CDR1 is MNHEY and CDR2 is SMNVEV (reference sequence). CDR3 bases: TGTGCCAGCAGTGCCGGCAGGGGGCGCGGGGATACGCAGTATTTT. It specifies CASSAGRGRGDTQYF.

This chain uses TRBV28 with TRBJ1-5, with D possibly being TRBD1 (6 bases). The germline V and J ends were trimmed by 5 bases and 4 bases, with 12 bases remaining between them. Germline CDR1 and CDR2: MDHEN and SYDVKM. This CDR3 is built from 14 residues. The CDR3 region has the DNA TGTGCCAGCAGTCGTCCCGGACAGAATCAGCCCCAGCATTTT. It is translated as CASSRPGQNQPQHF.

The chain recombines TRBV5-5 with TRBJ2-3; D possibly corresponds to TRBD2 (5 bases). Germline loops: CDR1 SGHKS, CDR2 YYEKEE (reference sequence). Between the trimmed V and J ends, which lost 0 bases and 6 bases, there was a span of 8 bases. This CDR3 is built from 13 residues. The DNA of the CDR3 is TGTGCCAGCAGCTTGGCCGGGGAGGATACGCAGTATTTT. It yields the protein CASSLAGEDTQYF.

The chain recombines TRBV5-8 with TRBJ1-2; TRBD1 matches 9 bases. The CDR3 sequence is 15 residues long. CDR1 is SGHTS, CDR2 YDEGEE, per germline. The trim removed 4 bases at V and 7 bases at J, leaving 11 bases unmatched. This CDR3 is CASSPGTGWPAGYTF. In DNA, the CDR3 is TGTGCCAGCAGCCCAGGGACAGGGTGGCCCGCTGGCTACACCTTC.